Presented here are 31 T cell receptor beta chains from one specimen sequenced in a study of shared clonotypes between healthy human individuals. Naive CD8 cells comprised CD45RO-negative, CCR7-positively selected cells, excluding terminally differentiated effector memory CD45RA+ cells. TCRdb keeps only in-frame clones here, not all; method: immunoSEQ multiplex PCR. The sample shows approximately 650,000 clones, over 95% of them seen only once. The sequenced sample was naive CD8+ T cells sorted from blood. Receptors originate from a woman aged 25 to 39 in good health.

The chain has TRBV10-3 and TRBJ1-1; 10 bases fit TRBD1. With V trimmed by 0 bases and J by 10 bases, 5 bases remained unmatched. The CDR3 is 14 amino acids. CDR1 and CDR2 (germline): ENHRY, SYGVKD. This CDR3 is CAISESGTGVGAFF. CDR3 DNA: TGTGCCATCAGTGAGTCGGGGACAGGGGTCGGAGCTTTCTTT.

V and J are TRBV4-1 and TRBJ2-3; D possibly corresponds to TRBD1 (5 bases). V lost 4 bases to trimming and J lost 2 bases, with 10 bases between them. This CDR3 spans 14 amino acids. The germline gives CDR1 MGHRA, CDR2 YSYEKL. CDR3 nucleotides: TGCGCCAGCAGCCCGACAGTAAACACAGATACGCAGTATTTT. Encoded protein: CASSPTVNTDTQYF.

The chain links TRBV7-9 to TRBJ2-1; 10 bases map to TRBD2. In germline, CDR1 is SEHNR, CDR2 FQNEAQ (reference sequence). The length of the CDR3 is 15 residues. Trimming at V came to 2 bases and at J to 4 bases, leaving 2 bases not matched to a gene. CDR3 sequence reads: CASSLSTSGYNEQFF. CDR3 nucleotide sequence: TGTGCCAGCAGCTTATCGACTAGCGGGTACAATGAGCAGTTCTTC.

This clone is a singleton in its sample. This chain joins TRBV28 and TRBJ2-1; D is perhaps TRBD1 (6 bases). Germline CDR1 reads MDHEN; CDR2 reads SYDVKM. The CDR3 is 17 amino acids. Trimming pared 3 bases from V and 4 bases from J, leaving 19 bases between. The CDR3 DNA is TGTGCCAGCAGTTTGAGTCTGTCGAGGGGGATTTACAATGAGCAGTTCTTC. Translated: CASSLSLSRGIYNEQFF.

The rearrangement uses TRBV5-6 and TRBJ2-7; the D gene is possibly TRBD2 (6 bases). The V gene's germline CDR1 is SGHDT and CDR2 YYEEEE. The CDR3 is 18 residues long. Between the trimmed V and J ends, which lost 3 bases and 5 bases, there was a span of 27 bases. CDR3 nucleotide sequence: TGTGCCAGCAGCTCTCGCCGTTTAGGTGCGGGGCCCGATGACGAGCAGTACTTC. Protein product: CASSSRRLGAGPDDEQYF.

The chain couples TRBV6-1 to TRBJ1-6, with 9 nucleotides matching TRBD1. The CDR3 is 14 amino acids. CDR1 MNHNS and CDR2 SASEGT come from the germline V gene. V shed 3 bases and J 10 bases; nucleotides not matched to a gene: 4. The CDR3 spells CASSEDRGGSPLHF. CDR3 coding DNA: TGTGCCAGCAGTGAGGACAGGGGAGGGTCACCCCTCCACTTT.

The chain couples TRBV5-4 to TRBJ2-1; 7 bases map to TRBD2. Losses at the gene ends were 6 bases for V and 2 bases for J; bases not matched to a gene: 11. This CDR3 spans 16 amino acids. Per germline, CDR1 SGHNT and CDR2 YYREEE (reference sequence). This CDR3 is CASTHATSPTYNEQFF. The CDR3 DNA reads as TGTGCCAGCACCCATGCGACTAGCCCCACCTACAATGAGCAGTTCTTC.

The CDR3 DNA is TGTGCCAGCAGCTGGGGAAGGGCCTACGAGCAGTACTTC. The encoded protein is CASSWGRAYEQYF. The J gene is TRBJ2-7, the V gene TRBV5-4; D not resolved. Germline loops: CDR1 SGHNT, CDR2 YYREEE (reference sequence). Between the trimmed V and J ends, which lost 3 bases and 2 bases, there was a span of 9 bases. This CDR3 is 13 amino acids long.

The CDR3 coding sequence is TGTGCCACCAGCAGAGCCGGCGGGAGTAAGGCCGGGGAGCTGTTTTTT. It yields the protein CATSRAGGSKAGELFF. The chain combines TRBV15 with TRBJ2-2, with 7 bases that match TRBD2. The CDR3 is made up of 16 amino acids. V gave up 1 base and J gave up 6 bases; unmatched junction bases: 8. Germline assignment: CDR1 LNHNV and CDR2 YYDKDF (reference sequence).

The gene calls are TRBV11-2 and TRBJ2-7, with 8 bases matching TRBD1. V shed 5 bases, J shed 4 bases, and the junction held 10 bases outside the gene matches. Germline CDR1 is SGHAT and CDR2 is FQNNGV. CDR3 length equals 15 residues. The CDR3 DNA reads TGTGCCAGCAGCCCCAACGGACAGGGTTGGTACGAGCAGTACTTC. The encoded protein is CASSPNGQGWYEQYF.

The J gene is TRBJ2-2, the V gene TRBV5-5; 9 bases map to TRBD2. V gave up 4 bases and J gave up 6 bases; unmatched junction bases: 10. The CDR3 length is 16 residues. The V gene's germline CDR1 is SGHKS and CDR2 YYEKEE (reference sequence). CDR3 nucleotides: TGTGCCAGCAGCGCGTGGATTCTAGCGGGACCCGGGGAGCTGTTTTTT. This sequence encodes CASSAWILAGPGELFF.

CDR3 sequence: CASSYSDREETYEQYF. The CDR3 DNA reads TGTGCCAGCAGCTATAGTGACAGGGAAGAAACCTACGAGCAGTACTTC. The chain couples TRBV5-6 to TRBJ2-7; 7 nucleotides match TRBD1. From germline, CDR1 is SGHDT and CDR2 YYEEEE. The CDR3 length is 16 residues. The trim removed 3 bases at V and 2 bases at J, leaving 11 bases unmatched.

The chain combines TRBV27 with TRBJ2-7; 9 positions agree with TRBD2. Trimming removed 2 bases from V and 6 bases from J; junction bases left unmatched: 11. Germline V gene data show CDR1 as MNHEY and CDR2 as SMNVEV (reference sequence). This CDR3 has 16 residues. The CDR3 region has the DNA TGTGCCAGCAGTTTAAGTCCGGGGACTAGCTTCACCGAGCAGTACTTC. Amino acid sequence: CASSLSPGTSFTEQYF.

The V call is TRBV7-3, the J call TRBJ2-3, with 8 bases that match TRBD1. The V segment lost 0 bases and the J segment 2 bases; nucleotides outside the gene matches: 4. The CDR3 loop spans 16 amino acids. CDR1 and CDR2 from the germline V gene are SGHTA and FQGTGA. The CDR3 sequence: CASSLTRTGYTDTQYF. The CDR3 DNA follows: TGTGCCAGCAGCTTAACGCGGACAGGGTACACAGATACGCAGTATTTT.

The chain uses TRBV5-1 and TRBJ1-2; TRBD1 aligns across 7 bases. Germline V gene lookup returns CDR1 SGHRS and CDR2 YFSETQ. There are 16 residues in the CDR3. V gave up 4 bases and J gave up 4 bases; unmatched junction bases: 13. Here the CDR3 reads CASSPGRGDRIYGYTF. For the CDR3, the DNA is TGCGCCAGCAGCCCCGGCAGGGGGGATAGGATCTATGGCTACACCTTC.

The chain combines TRBV7-9 with TRBJ2-3, with 15 bases that match TRBD2. The CDR3 length is 17 residues. The J segment lost 0 bases and the V segment lost 6 bases, leaving 4 bases of the junction unmatched. Germline CDR1 and CDR2: SEHNR and FQNEAQ (reference sequence). Written as DNA, the CDR3 is TGTGCCAGCAGAACGGGACTAGCGGGAGGAAGCACAGATACGCAGTATTTT. It translates to CASRTGLAGGSTDTQYF.

The chain is built from TRBV28 and TRBJ1-1; 8 bases line up with TRBD1. The CDR3 is made up of 15 amino acids. Germline V CDR1 and CDR2: MDHEN, SYDVKM. The trim removed 5 bases at V and 0 bases at J, leaving 5 bases unmatched. The CDR3 loop is CASSGQGWVNTEAFF. The CDR3 DNA sequence: TGTGCCAGCAGTGGACAGGGTTGGGTGAACACTGAAGCTTTCTTT. Variable domain in full (rest from reference TRBV28 and TRBJ1-1): DVKVTQSSRYLVKRTGEKVFLECVQDMDHENMFWYRQDPGLGLRLIYFSYDVKMKEKGDIPEGYSVSREKKERFSLILESASTNQTSMYLCASSGQGWVNTEAFFGQGTRLTVV.

In this sample, this clone turned up once. Additional DNA sequences in this sample encode the identical CDR3. The chain has TRBV6-5 and TRBJ1-2; D is perhaps TRBD1 (6 bases). V shed 0 bases and J shed 6 bases, with 8 bases lying between them. CDR1 is MNHEY and CDR2 is SVGAGI in the germline V gene. The CDR3 sequence is 13 residues long. CDR3 bases: TGTGCCAGCAGTTACTCCGGGGGCGATGGCTACACCTTC. Protein: CASSYSGGDGYTF.

The chain couples TRBV28 to TRBJ2-3; D is unclear. The CDR3 runs to 14 residues. Germline V gives CDR1 MDHEN, CDR2 SYDVKM. The germline V and J ends were trimmed by 2 bases and 4 bases, with 10 bases remaining between them. The CDR3, as DNA: TGTGCCAGCAGTTTAGAGACCATGCCAGATACGCAGTATTTT. Protein: CASSLETMPDTQYF.

The chain is built from TRBV5-5 and TRBJ2-7, with 12 nucleotides matching TRBD2. The CDR3 contains 16 residues. Germline V gives CDR1 SGHKS, CDR2 YYEKEE (reference sequence). Unmatched junction bases numbered 8, after V lost 4 bases and J lost 3 bases. CDR3 region: CASSPEATSGSYEQYF. CDR3 nucleotides: TGTGCCAGCAGCCCTGAAGCGACTAGCGGGAGCTACGAGCAGTACTTC.

This sequence joins TRBV28 and TRBJ1-4; D gene ambiguous. The CDR3 totals 14 residues. Trimming left V 8 bases short and J 6 bases short, with 16 bases between. Germline values: CDR1 MDHEN, CDR2 SYDVKM. The chain's CDR3 is CASFARLDHEKLFF. The CDR3 DNA reads TGTGCCAGCTTCGCGCGACTGGATCATGAAAAACTGTTTTTT.

V and J are TRBV7-2 and TRBJ1-2; the match to TRBD1 covers 8 bases. The CDR3 covers 15 residues. Per the germline V gene, CDR1 is SGHTA and CDR2 is FQGNSA. Germline trimming cut 4 bases from V and 0 bases from J; bases unmatched to any gene: 4. CDR3 nucleotide sequence: TGTGCCAGCAGCTGGACAGGGCTCGCTAACTATGGCTACACCTTC. Its protein is CASSWTGLANYGYTF.

V gene TRBV11-2 combines with J gene TRBJ1-5; no clear D. Germline V gene lookup returns CDR1 SGHAT and CDR2 FQNNGV. Trimming stripped 8 bases from V and 5 bases from J, with 13 bases between. The CDR3 covers 13 residues. CDR3 sequence: CASAAAVDQPQHF. DNA for the CDR3: TGTGCCAGCGCAGCGGCGGTGGATCAGCCCCAGCATTTT.

The chain combines TRBV28 with TRBJ1-1; a weak D match, TRBD1 (5 bases). The CDR3 runs 14 residues. Trimming pared 3 bases from V and 2 bases from J, leaving 10 bases between. Germline-derived CDR1 and CDR2 are MDHEN and SYDVKM. This CDR3 reads CASSFPGPNTEAFF. CDR3 in DNA: TGTGCCAGCAGTTTCCCGGGGCCTAACACTGAAGCTTTCTTT.

This clone came up once. This rearrangement joins TRBV2 to TRBJ2-5; D might be TRBD2 (6 bases). The J call is in doubt because the DNA end fits TRBJ2-7 better. CDR1 is SNHLY, CDR2 FYNNEI, per germline. This CDR3 is built from 13 residues. The CDR3 nucleotides are TGTGCCAGCACCCCCGCGGGGATCTACGAGCAGTACTTC. Its translation is CASTPAGIYEQYF.

The chain employs TRBV6-5 and TRBJ1-2; D gene ambiguous. The germline V and J ends were trimmed by 0 bases and 2 bases, with 7 bases remaining between them. Germline values: CDR1 MNHEY, CDR2 SVGAGI. The CDR3 is made up of 14 amino acids. CDR3 in DNA: TGTGCCAGCAGTTACTCGTCACAGAACTATGGCTACACCTTC. Amino acid sequence: CASSYSSQNYGYTF.

This chain connects TRBV10-2 to TRBJ1-2; D may be TRBD1 (5 bases). V lost 2 bases to trimming and J lost 4 bases, with 14 bases between them. Germline V gives CDR1 WSHSY, CDR2 SAAADI. The CDR3 is 15 amino acids. The DNA of the CDR3 is TGCGCCAGCAGTGAGAGGGGACCCCTAGGCTATGGCTACACCTTC. It specifies CASSERGPLGYGYTF.

V gene TRBV4-2 combines with J gene TRBJ2-7; 9 bases are a match to TRBD1. The CDR3 has 15 amino acids. Germline assignment: CDR1 LGHNA and CDR2 YNFKEQ. V gave up 3 bases and J gave up 4 bases; unmatched junction bases: 7. In DNA form, the CDR3 reads TGTGCCAGCAGCCAGGATGGACAGGGGACGTACGAGCAGTACTTC. It is translated as CASSQDGQGTYEQYF.

V gene TRBV27 combines with J gene TRBJ2-3; 8 bases agree with TRBD1. This CDR3 region has 16 residues. In germline, CDR1 is MNHEY, CDR2 SMNVEV (reference sequence). With 5 bases clipped from V and 1 base from J, the junction kept 8 bases outside the gene matches. CDR3 nucleotide sequence: TGTGCCAGCAGTCCGTCAGGGGGCTGGGGCACAGATACGCAGTATTTT. This translates into CASSPSGGWGTDTQYF.

This clone was observed a handful of times. The J gene is TRBJ1-1, the V gene TRBV27, with D hard to call. Germline V lookup: CDR1 MNHEY, CDR2 SMNVEV (reference sequence). V lost 0 bases to trimming and J lost 1 base, with 9 bases between them. CDR3 length: 15 residues. CDR3 sequence: CASSLSFRTNTEAFF. For the CDR3, the DNA is TGTGCCAGCAGTTTATCGTTCCGCACGAACACTGAAGCTTTCTTT.

This clone was seen just once. The V and J genes are TRBV19 and TRBJ1-4; D is perhaps TRBD1 (5 bases). The CDR3 has 14 amino acids. The V and J ends lost 5 bases and 4 bases respectively, with 11 bases between them. Germline V gene data show CDR1 as LNHDA and CDR2 as SQIVND (reference sequence). CDR3 sequence (DNA): TGTGCCAGTAGTCAAGACAGTAATAATGAAAAACTGTTTTTT. Its translation: CASSQDSNNEKLFF.